These 14 T cell receptor beta chains were sequenced from one sample in a study of regulatory T cells in long-lasting Graves disease. For TCR beta, libraries came from iRepertoire HTBI primers and Arm-PCR of CDR3 regions. TCRdb re-derived calls from the multiplex PCR reads in MiXCR, one entry per CDR3 protein. The top ten hold 17% of the sample, which has about 460,000 distinct CDR3 sequences, 12% to 15% seen once. Sample time point: newly diagnosed GD, antithyroid drugs for less than 3 months. Scientists built the TCR library using RNA that was extracted from PBMCs. This sample also belongs to another study, concerning T cells in Graves' hyperthyroidism and ophthalmopathy.

The sample was peripheral blood mononuclear cells (PBMCs), taken at new diagnosis, from a patient treated with antithyroid drugs. All receptors come from a woman between 45 and 65 years old with Graves disease.

The chain combines TRBV5-1 with TRBJ2-7; 8 bases map to TRBD1. Germline V gene sequence: CDR1 SGHRS, CDR2 YFSETQ. The CDR3 has 14 residues. V trimming: 0 bases; J trimming: 4 bases; junction bases outside the gene matches: 3. The CDR3 nucleotides read TGCGCCAGCAGCTTGGGACAGGGGTGGTACGAGCAGTACTTC. This sequence encodes CASSLGQGWYEQYF.

The sample holds many counts of this clonotype. The CDR3 is CAWSVGVDTQYF. The CDR3 nucleotides are TGTGCCTGGAGCGTAGGCGTAGATACGCAGTATTTT. The rearrangement links TRBV30 to TRBJ2-3; no clear D. The V end was cut by 3 bases, the J end by 5 bases, with 9 bases between. The CDR3 contains 12 residues. CDR1 is GTSNPN, CDR2 SVGIG, per germline (reference sequence). Using reference TRBV30 and TRBJ2-3 for the parts outside the CDR3, the full variable domain is SQTIHQWPATLVQPVGSPLSLECTVEGTSNPNLYWYRQAAGRGLQLLFYSVGIGQISSEVPQNLSASRPQDRQFILSSKKLLLSDSGFYLCAWSVGVDTQYFGPGTRLTVL.

This chain links TRBV20-1 with TRBJ1-5; D gene unclear. CDR1 and CDR2 from the germline V gene are DFQATT and SNEGSKA (reference sequence). This CDR3 spans 13 amino acids. Trimming cost V 2 bases and J 3 bases, with 8 bases left between them. The chain's CDR3 is CSARPGDNQPQHF. The CDR3 DNA is TGCAGTGCTAGACCGGGAGACAATCAGCCCCAGCATTTT.

This clonotype was detected many times. The chain has TRBV5-5 and TRBJ2-7; TRBD2 matches at 13 bases. This CDR3 region has 15 residues. Germline values: CDR1 SGHKS, CDR2 YYEKEE (reference sequence). Trimming cost V 0 bases and J 5 bases; bases outside gene matches: 2. CDR3 coding DNA: TGTGCCAGCAGCTTGGGGACTAGCGGGAGCCACGAGCAGTACTTC. Amino acids: CASSLGTSGSHEQYF.

In this sample, this clonotype turned up many times. This chain uses TRBV12-3 or TRBV12-4 with TRBJ2-7; D is unclear. This CDR3 is built from 13 residues. Trimming stripped 5 bases from V and 5 bases from J, with 13 bases between. In DNA, the CDR3 is TGTGCCAGCAGTCCCCCCGTAGTAGACGAGCAGTACTTC. It codes for CASSPPVVDEQYF.

This clonotype was seen repeatedly, ten times or more. The chain employs TRBV14 and TRBJ2-5; D perhaps matches TRBD1 (7 bases). This CDR3 has 15 amino acids. Germline CDR1 and CDR2: SGHDN and FVKESK. V was shortened by 0 bases and J by 3 bases, with 11 bases between the two germline ends. The CDR3: CASSQDVRGEETQYF. The CDR3 DNA follows: TGTGCCAGCAGCCAAGATGTCAGGGGGGAAGAGACCCAGTACTTC. Full variable domain (remainder filled in from reference TRBV14 and TRBJ2-5): EAGVTQFPSHSVIEKGQTVTLRCDPISGHDNLYWYRRVMGKEIKFLLHFVKESKQDESGMPNNRFLAERTGGTYSTLKVQPAELEDSGVYFCASSQDVRGEETQYFGPGTRLLVL.

V and J are TRBV18 and TRBJ2-5; 9 nucleotides match TRBD1. Germline values: CDR1 KGHSH, CDR2 LQKENI. This CDR3 region has 16 residues. V was clipped by 0 bases and J by 2 bases; unmatched bases: 4. For the CDR3, the DNA is TGTGCCAGCTCACCACCGGGACAGGGTTTACAAGAGACCCAGTACTTC. The encoded protein is CASSPPGQGLQETQYF. Complete variable domain (other parts from reference TRBV18 and TRBJ2-5): NAGVMQNPRHLVRRRGQEARLRCSPMKGHSHVYWYRQLPEEGLKFMVYLQKENIIDESGMPKERFSAEFPKEGPSILRIQQVVRGDSAAYFCASSPPGQGLQETQYFGPGTRLLVL.

The table lists this clonotype with many counts. The chain combines TRBV12-3 or TRBV12-4 with TRBJ2-7; no clear D. The CDR3 is made up of 13 amino acids. V was cut by 7 bases and J by 1 base, with 11 bases left in between. For the CDR3, the DNA is TGTGCCAGCATGCTAGAGAGTTCCTACGAGCAGTACTTC. As protein: CASMLESSYEQYF.

As regards this clonotype: It may be a read error: a sequence one base away is much more abundant. The rearrangement uses TRBV5-1 and TRBJ2-1; 9 bases line up with TRBD2. Trimming removed 0 bases from V and 1 base from J; junction bases left unmatched: 5. The CDR3 totals 17 residues. CDR1 and CDR2 (germline): SGHRS, YFSETQ. CDR3: CASSLGGTSSSYNEQFF. The CDR3 DNA reads as TGCGCCAGCAGCTTGGGGGGGACTAGCTCTTCCTACAATGAGCAGTTCTTC.

At least ten counts were recorded for this clonotype. This chain links TRBV25-1 with TRBJ2-7; 9 nucleotides align to TRBD2. This CDR3 spans 14 amino acids. Trimming at V came to 6 bases and at J to 6 bases, leaving 9 bases not matched to a gene. Germline V lookup: CDR1 MGHDK, CDR2 SYGVNS. The CDR3, as DNA: TGTGCCAGCAGAGAACCGGGACTAGCAGCCGAGCAGTACTTC. Amino acid sequence: CASREPGLAAEQYF.

The V call is TRBV5-4, the J call TRBJ2-2; TRBD1 might be the D (7 bases). Looked up from germline, CDR1 is SGHNT and CDR2 is YYREEE (reference sequence). Trimming removed 5 bases from V and 4 bases from J, with 18 bases in between. This CDR3 contains 16 residues. The CDR3 spells CASSSTGRLGTGELFF. The CDR3 DNA sequence: TGTGCCAGCAGTTCGACAGGGAGGCTGGGCACCGGGGAGCTGTTTTTT.

To note about this clonotype: It may be a read error: a sequence one base away is much more abundant. This chain joins TRBV12-3 or TRBV12-4 and TRBJ1-1; D not certain. CDR3 size: 15 residues. The CDR3 sequence: CASRTSKLGWTEASF. CDR3 nucleotides: TGTGCCAGCAGAACCAGCAAGCTTGGATGGACTGAAGCTTCCTTT.

This clonotype has a single count. This chain joins TRBV5-1 and TRBJ1-1; possibly TRBD1 for D (6 bases). V was pared by 5 bases and J by 4 bases, with 21 bases between. The CDR3 covers 16 residues. Germline V gene data show CDR1 as SGHRS and CDR2 as YFSETQ. CDR3 protein: CASRSGTPNLGTEAFF. The CDR3 bases are TGCGCCAGCAGGAGTGGGACACCGAACTTGGGCACTGAAGCTTTCTTT.

The CDR3 sequence: CASSPAGTQYF. The CDR3 region has the DNA TGTGCCAGCAGCCCTGCCGGTACGCAGTATTTT. The genes are TRBV7-9 and TRBJ2-3; D gene uncertain. V lost 5 bases to trimming and J lost 8 bases, with 8 bases between them. CDR1 and CDR2 (germline): SEHNR, FQNEAQ (reference sequence). The CDR3 spans 11 residues.